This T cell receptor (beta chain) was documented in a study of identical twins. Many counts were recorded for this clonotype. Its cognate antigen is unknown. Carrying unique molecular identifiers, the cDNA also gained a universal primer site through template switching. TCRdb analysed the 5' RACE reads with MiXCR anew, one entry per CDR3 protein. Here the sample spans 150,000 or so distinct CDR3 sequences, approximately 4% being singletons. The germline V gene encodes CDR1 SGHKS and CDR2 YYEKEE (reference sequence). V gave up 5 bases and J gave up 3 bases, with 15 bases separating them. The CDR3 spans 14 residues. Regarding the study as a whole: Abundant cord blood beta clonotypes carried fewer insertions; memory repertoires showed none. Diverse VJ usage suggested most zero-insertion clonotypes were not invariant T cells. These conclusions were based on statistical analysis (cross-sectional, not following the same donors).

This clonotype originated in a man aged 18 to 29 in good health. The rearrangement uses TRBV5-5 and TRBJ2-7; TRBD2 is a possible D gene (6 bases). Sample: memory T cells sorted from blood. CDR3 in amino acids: CASRAREGLYEQYF. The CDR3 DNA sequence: TGTGCCAGCAGGGCGCGAGAGGGACTCTACGAGCAGTACTTC.